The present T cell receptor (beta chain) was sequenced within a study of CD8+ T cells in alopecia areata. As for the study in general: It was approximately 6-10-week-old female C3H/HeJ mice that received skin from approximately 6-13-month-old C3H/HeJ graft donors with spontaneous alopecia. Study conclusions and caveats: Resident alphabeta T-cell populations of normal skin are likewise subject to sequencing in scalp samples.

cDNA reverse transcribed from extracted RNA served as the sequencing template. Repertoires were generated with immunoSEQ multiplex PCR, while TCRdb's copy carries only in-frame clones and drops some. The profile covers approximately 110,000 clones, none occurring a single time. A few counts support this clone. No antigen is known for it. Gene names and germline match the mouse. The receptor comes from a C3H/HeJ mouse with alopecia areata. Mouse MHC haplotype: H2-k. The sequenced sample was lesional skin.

CDR3 residues: CASSDWTNNYAEQFF. Incomplete CDR3 DNA: TGTGCCAGCAGTGACTGGACAAATAACTATGCT. The chain combines TRBV13-3 with TRBJ2-1, with D maybe TRBD1 (5 bases). The read is 4 residues too short to cover the CDR3 end, so that end is filled in from the germline J gene. V was pared by 2 bases and J by 0 bases, with 9 bases between. The CDR3 loop spans 15 amino acids. Germline V gene lookup returns CDR1 NNHDY and CDR2 SYVADS.